The T cell receptor beta chain described here comes from a study of T cell responses to AZD1222 COVID-19 vaccine. TCRdb keeps only in-frame clones here, not all; method: immunoSEQ multiplex PCR. The data hold roughly 67,000 clones, with over 60% observed a single time. This TCR was recovered from an adult in good health. The source material was peripheral blood, sampled on day 0 of AZD1222 vaccination.

CDR3 DNA sequence: TGTGCCAGCAGAGAAGGGCGGGGTCCCTCCACTGAAGCTTTCTTT. Amino acid sequence: CASREGRGPSTEAFF. The rearrangement joins TRBV21-1 to TRBJ1-1. TRBV21-1 is designated a pseudogene. The CDR3 is 15 amino acids.